Below are 27 T cell receptor beta chains sequenced from a single sample in a study of CD8 T cells in ankylosing spondylitis (dated by TCRdb to 2015 to 2018). The paper as a whole reports these results and caveats: Blood from ankylosing spondylitis patients appeared to be characterized by a TCR beta motif composed of 7 to 9 highly homologous amino acid variants.

Their target antigens are unknown. Library preparation was by 5' RACE. This sample was sequenced with an Illumina HiSeq 2500. The public reads were reanalyzed by TCRdb: fastp trimming at Q25, MiXCR alignment, in-frame beta chains only. Entries are consolidated by CDR3 protein sequence, retaining the most common genes and DNA. For this sample there are roughly 490,000 distinct CDR3 sequences; under 5.5% appear just once. Jointly, the top ten make up around 3.6% of the sample. The sequenced material came from blood, either unsorted or a sorted T cell fraction (not recorded which). These receptors all come from a male donor with ankylosing spondylitis.

The chain links TRBV5-8 to TRBJ2-7, with a weak D call TRBD2 (6 bases). The germline CDR1 and CDR2 sequences are SGHTS and YDEGEE. V shed 4 bases and J shed 4 bases, with 24 bases lying between them. The CDR3 loop spans 17 amino acids. This CDR3 is CASSELLSSGRKYEQYF. Here the CDR3 DNA reads TGTGCCAGCAGCGAACTTTTGAGTAGCGGTAGAAAATACGAGCAGTACTTC.

This clonotype was seen repeatedly, ten times or more. This chain joins TRBV7-2 and TRBJ2-1; D unclear. The germline V gene encodes CDR1 SGHTA and CDR2 FQGNSA. This CDR3 spans 17 amino acids. V shed 4 bases and J shed 5 bases, with 21 bases lying between them. The CDR3 nucleotides read TGTGCCAGCAGCTCGTCGCGACTCGGGTCCCGAAACAATGAGCAGTTCTTC. Encoded protein: CASSSSRLGSRNNEQFF.

This clonotype was counted ten times or more. The gene calls are TRBV28 and TRBJ1-2; D not resolved. The CDR3 has 14 amino acids. Germline V gives CDR1 MDHEN, CDR2 SYDVKM. V shed 5 bases and J shed 4 bases, with 14 bases lying between them. The DNA of the CDR3 is TGTGCCAGCAGTCTCAACACGGGCCCCTATGGCTACACCTTC. Encoded protein: CASSLNTGPYGYTF.

This clonotype was seen repeatedly, ten times or more. V and J are TRBV10-3 and TRBJ2-7; 10 bases line up with TRBD2. Looked up from germline, CDR1 is ENHRY and CDR2 is SYGVKD. The CDR3 runs 14 residues. The J segment lost 4 bases and the V segment lost 6 bases, leaving 6 bases of the junction unmatched. CDR3 sequence reads: CAIRAASGSYEQYF. For the CDR3, the DNA is TGTGCCATCAGGGCGGCTAGCGGGAGTTACGAGCAGTACTTC.

This clonotype was recorded at least ten times. The chain carries TRBV4-3 and TRBJ2-1, with D perhaps matching TRBD2 (6 bases). The CDR3 contains 15 residues. Trimming cost V 7 bases and J 3 bases, with 16 bases left between them. CDR1 is LGHNA, CDR2 YSLEER, per germline. CDR3 in DNA: TGCGCCAGCACCCCAGGTCGCGGGGACTACAATGAGCAGTTCTTC. Translation gives CASTPGRGDYNEQFF.

This rearrangement joins TRBV4-3 to TRBJ2-1; D is unresolved. V was clipped by 0 bases and J by 3 bases, with 12 bases between them. Germline CDR1 is LGHNA and CDR2 is YSLEER. The CDR3 length is 16 residues. The CDR3, as DNA: TGCGCCAGCAGCCAAGATCCAATCCAGGTCTACAATGAGCAGTTCTTC. It yields the protein CASSQDPIQVYNEQFF.

The rearrangement joins TRBV28 to TRBJ1-2; weak D call: TRBD1 (6 bases). V was shortened by 6 bases and J by 7 bases, with 18 bases between the two germline ends. This CDR3 is built from 14 residues. Germline assignment: CDR1 MDHEN and CDR2 SYDVKM. CDR3 in DNA: TGTGCCAGCAGCCTACAGGGATCGGTTTCTGGCTACACCTTC. It is translated as CASSLQGSVSGYTF.

This clonotype was recorded at least ten times. V and J are TRBV2 and TRBJ2-4; D tentatively reads TRBD1 or TRBD2 (5 bases each). Trimming left V 0 bases short and J 7 bases short, with 16 bases between. Germline V gives CDR1 SNHLY, CDR2 FYNNEI. The CDR3 totals 16 residues. This chain's CDR3 is CASSEAPGTARNIQYF. CDR3 bases: TGTGCCAGCAGTGAAGCGCCCGGGACGGCGAGGAACATTCAGTACTTC.

This clonotype turned up a few times. V usage is TRBV4-2 and J usage is TRBJ1-6; TRBD1 agrees at 7 bases. The CDR3 consists of 15 residues. Trimming at V came to 3 bases and at J to 7 bases, leaving 6 bases not matched to a gene. CDR1 and CDR2 (germline): LGHNA, YNFKEQ. CDR3 nucleotide sequence: TGTGCCAGCAGCCAGGAGGGGACAGCCAATTCACCCCTCCACTTT. It codes for CASSQEGTANSPLHF.

This clonotype has at least ten counts. The rearrangement uses TRBV7-2 and TRBJ2-4, with D perhaps TRBD1 or TRBD2 (7 bases each). This CDR3 spans 14 amino acids. Germline CDR1 is SGHTA and CDR2 is FQGNSA. V was clipped by 4 bases and J by 7 bases, with 14 bases between them. The CDR3, as DNA: TGTGCCAGCAGCTCCGGCAGGGGGGGGAACATTCAGTACTTC. This codes for CASSSGRGGNIQYF.

The chain recombines TRBV5-1 with TRBJ1-1, with a weak D call TRBD1 (5 bases). The CDR3 has 15 amino acids. Deletions cut 3 bases from V and 0 bases from J, with 12 bases between. Germline V gene sequence: CDR1 SGHRS, CDR2 YFSETQ. Here the CDR3 reads CASSYGAGVNTEAFF. CDR3 in DNA: TGCGCCAGCAGCTATGGGGCCGGGGTGAACACTGAAGCTTTCTTT.

This clonotype has at least ten counts. The chain is built from TRBV12-3 or TRBV12-4 and TRBJ2-1; 7 bases line up with TRBD2. The CDR3 totals 15 residues. V trimming: 7 bases; J trimming: 8 bases; junction bases outside the gene matches: 14. This CDR3 reads CASTPYWEGPHEQFF. CDR3 sequence (DNA): TGTGCCAGCACTCCCTATTGGGAGGGCCCTCATGAGCAGTTCTTC.

This clonotype occurred many times. This chain joins TRBV5-1 and TRBJ2-1, with 9 bases identical to TRBD1. Germline V gene lookup returns CDR1 SGHRS and CDR2 YFSETQ. The CDR3 spans 14 residues. The J segment lost 12 bases and the V segment lost 3 bases, leaving 10 bases of the junction unmatched. CDR3 in amino acids: CASSSDRGIRGQFF. CDR3 nucleotides: TGCGCCAGCAGCTCGGACAGGGGAATACGAGGGCAGTTCTTC.

The chain uses TRBV6-1 and TRBJ2-3; D is uncertain. This CDR3 spans 13 amino acids. Trimming removed 1 base from V and 7 bases from J, with 9 bases in between. CDR1 and CDR2 from the germline V gene are MNHNS and SASEGT. The CDR3 reads CASSEVTPYTQYF. Here the CDR3 DNA reads TGTGCCAGCAGTGAAGTGACTCCATATACGCAGTATTTT.

This clonotype was seen ten or more times. The chain uses TRBV5-1 and TRBJ2-3; D unclear. Germline assignment: CDR1 SGHRS and CDR2 YFSETQ. The V end was cut by 6 bases, the J end by 7 bases, with 9 bases between. This CDR3 region has 11 residues. This CDR3 reads CASISANTQYF. In nucleotides, the CDR3 is TGCGCCAGCATCTCTGCGAATACGCAGTATTTT.

This clonotype was detected ten times or more. This sequence joins TRBV20-1 and TRBJ1-1, with D uncertain. The CDR3 sequence is 14 residues long. Trimming shortened V by 4 bases and J by 1 base, and 13 bases separated the two germline ends. The germline gives CDR1 DFQATT, CDR2 SNEGSKA (reference sequence). The chain's CDR3 is CSATISLPNTEAFF. The CDR3 nucleotides read TGCAGTGCTACCATTAGCTTACCGAACACTGAAGCTTTCTTT.

This clonotype was found many times. The V gene is TRBV27, the J gene TRBJ2-1; no firm D call. CDR3 length: 14 residues. From germline, CDR1 is MNHEY and CDR2 SMNVEV (reference sequence). V was cut by 0 bases and J by 3 bases, with 6 bases left in between. The CDR3 DNA sequence: TGTGCCAGCAGTTTATCGATCCGCTACAATGAGCAGTTCTTC. Amino acid sequence: CASSLSIRYNEQFF.

This clonotype has at least ten counts. The chain links TRBV6-1 to TRBJ2-7; 9 bases align to TRBD1. The ends lost 7 bases at V and 7 bases at J; junction bases unmatched: 8. The length of the CDR3 is 13 residues. Germline CDR1 reads MNHNS; CDR2 reads SASEGT. The CDR3 nucleotides are TGTGCCAGCACTAGACAGGGGGTATGGGAGCAGTACTTC. Translating it yields CASTRQGVWEQYF.

The table lists this clonotype with a few counts. This chain links TRBV24-1 with TRBJ2-7; 10 nucleotides match TRBD2. The CDR3 totals 14 residues. Trimming removed 9 bases from V and 0 bases from J; junction bases left unmatched: 4. In germline, CDR1 is KGHDR, CDR2 SFDVKD. This CDR3 is CATSSGSLSYEQYF. The CDR3 nucleotides are TGTGCCACCTCTAGCGGGAGCCTCTCCTACGAGCAGTACTTC.

J is TRBJ2-3 and V is TRBV9; the match to TRBD1 covers 7 bases. This CDR3 is built from 16 residues. With 4 bases clipped from V and 0 bases from J, the junction kept 8 bases outside the gene matches. Per germline, CDR1 SGDLS and CDR2 YYNGEE. The CDR3 region is CASSLRQGHSTDTQYF. CDR3 coding DNA: TGTGCCAGCAGCTTACGACAGGGCCATAGCACAGATACGCAGTATTTT.

The chain has TRBV6-1 and TRBJ2-2; 7 bases fit TRBD2. The V and J ends lost 2 bases and 2 bases, in that order; junction bases with no gene match: 11. CDR1 MNHNS and CDR2 SASEGT come from the germline V gene. This CDR3 contains 18 residues. The CDR3: CASSERVLGGGNTGELFF. The CDR3 DNA reads as TGTGCCAGCAGTGAAAGAGTCCTCGGCGGGGGAAACACCGGGGAGCTGTTTTTT.

This clonotype was detected many times. The V and J genes are TRBV4-2 and TRBJ1-1; D is perhaps TRBD1 (5 bases). This CDR3 has 19 amino acids. Trimming cost V 2 bases and J 0 bases, with 22 bases left between them. Germline-derived CDR1 and CDR2 are LGHNA and YNFKEQ. The CDR3 protein is CASSQYLSGGRIMNTEAFF. CDR3 nucleotides: TGTGCCAGCAGCCAATACCTGTCGGGGGGTCGGATAATGAACACTGAAGCTTTCTTT.

J is TRBJ2-5 and V is TRBV19, with D tentatively TRBD1 (6 bases). Per germline, CDR1 LNHDA and CDR2 SQIVND (reference sequence). The CDR3 runs to 16 residues. Trimming cost V 1 base and J 3 bases, with 15 bases left between them. This CDR3 is CASSIVGRGGEETQYF. CDR3 sequence (DNA): TGTGCCAGTAGTATAGTGGGCAGGGGTGGAGAAGAGACCCAGTACTTC.

The rearrangement links TRBV5-4 to TRBJ2-7; D may be TRBD1 or TRBD2 (6 bases each). V gave up 4 bases and J gave up 6 bases, with 17 bases separating them. Germline V lookup: CDR1 SGHNT, CDR2 YYREEE (reference sequence). The length of the CDR3 is 14 residues. CDR3 DNA sequence: TGTGCCAGCAGCCCTATGGGGGGCCAGAGCGAGCAGTACTTC. Encoded protein: CASSPMGGQSEQYF.

The chain joins TRBV5-1 to TRBJ1-1, with TRBD1 as a possible D gene (6 bases). Germline values: CDR1 SGHRS, CDR2 YFSETQ. The CDR3 covers 15 residues. Trimming took 4 bases from V and 5 from J, leaving 18 bases between them. DNA of the CDR3: TGCGCCAGCAGCCACGATGGGCAGAGGGGGACTGAAGCTTTCTTT. Translating gives CASSHDGQRGTEAFF.

This clonotype was observed at least ten times. This CDR3 is CASRAAGDRSTDTQYF. In DNA, the CDR3 is TGCGCCAGCAGAGCGGCAGGGGATAGAAGCACAGATACGCAGTATTTT. The V and J genes are TRBV5-1 and TRBJ2-3; a weak D match, TRBD1 (6 bases). V lost 5 bases, J lost 0 bases, and 16 bases lay in between. Germline lookup yields CDR1 SGHRS and CDR2 YFSETQ. CDR3 length: 16 residues.

This clonotype showed up many times. V is TRBV6-5 and J is TRBJ2-2; 10 nucleotides align to TRBD2. Germline V CDR1 and CDR2: MNHEY, SVGAGI. V shed 3 bases, J shed 1 base, and the junction held 5 bases outside the gene matches. The CDR3 length is 17 residues. CDR3 in DNA: TGTGCCAGCAGTTATAAAGGACTAGCGGTGAACACCGGGGAGCTGTTTTTT. Its translation: CASSYKGLAVNTGELFF.